These 17 T cell receptor beta chains share one sample of origin, sequenced in a study of a mutant IDH1 vaccine in newly diagnosed glioma. These receptors have no identified antigens. Documented time point: week 35, safety follow-up. Doses comprised 300 ug of mutant IDH1 20-mer peptide each, plus topical imiquimod. The method was immunoSEQ multiplex PCR; TCRdb's version includes in-frame clones alone and lacks a portion of them. The sample records some 30,000 clones, roughly 80% being singletons. Sequenced material: PBMCs, taken from a glioma patient whose treatment included an IDH1 peptide vaccine. These receptors were collected from a woman aged 25 to 39 with glioma. Some clones in this sample may be carry-over from other donors' samples.

This chain joins TRBV27 and TRBJ1-3; D might be TRBD1 (5 bases). The CDR3 extends over 15 amino acids. Germline-derived CDR1 and CDR2 are MNHEY and SMNVEV (reference sequence). Trimming removed 3 bases from V and 4 bases from J, with 13 bases in between. In DNA form, the CDR3 reads TGTGCCAGCAGTTTGTCCCAGGGAAAAGGAAACACCATATATTTT. As protein: CASSLSQGKGNTIYF.

J is TRBJ1-5 and V is TRBV7-9; TRBD1 matches at 8 bases. Germline assignment: CDR1 SEHNR and CDR2 FQNEAQ (reference sequence). The V and J ends lost 5 bases and 2 bases, in that order; junction bases with no gene match: 11. The CDR3 consists of 17 residues. For the CDR3, the DNA is TGTGCCAGCAGCCGATACCAGGGGGCCGGGGGCAATCAGCCCCAGCATTTT. Amino acid sequence: CASSRYQGAGGNQPQHF.

The chain recombines TRBV7-3 with TRBJ1-2, with 9 bases that match TRBD1. Germline V gene lookup returns CDR1 SGHTA and CDR2 FQGTGA. V shed 0 bases and J 8 bases; nucleotides not matched to a gene: 7. The CDR3 sequence is 15 residues long. CDR3 DNA sequence: TGTGCCAGCAGCTTAACTGGGGGACAGGGAGAAGGCTACACCTTC. Its translation is CASSLTGGQGEGYTF.

In regard to this clone: The junction departs from germline at one end; a sequencing error may be responsible. The chain uses TRBV2 and TRBJ2-7, with TRBD1 identical over 10 bases. Germline CDR1 is SNHLY and CDR2 is FYNNEI. This CDR3 has 13 amino acids. As DNA, the CDR3 is TGTGCCAGCAGTGAACGGACAGGGGGGCCGAGCCAGTTC. It is translated as CASSERTGGPSQF.

This clone was seen just once. The chain employs TRBV2 and TRBJ1-1; no clear D gene. Trimming removed 3 bases at V and 5 bases at J, with 7 bases between. This CDR3 is 12 amino acids long. CDR1 is SNHLY, CDR2 FYNNEI, per germline. The CDR3 is CASSDWGTEAFF. DNA of the CDR3: TGTGCCAGCAGTGATTGGGGAACTGAAGCTTTCTTT.

This chain uses TRBV23-1 with TRBJ1-1, with 7 bases lining up with TRBD1. TRBV23-1 is designated an ORF whose function remains uncertain. Losses at the gene ends were 3 bases for V and 5 bases for J; bases not matched to a gene: 9. This CDR3 has 15 residues. This CDR3 reads CASSHNRGLGTEAFF. In DNA, the CDR3 is TGCGCCAGCAGTCATAACAGGGGATTAGGTACTGAAGCTTTCTTT.

The chain recombines TRBV4-1 with TRBJ1-5; 7 bases map to TRBD1. The germline CDR1 and CDR2 sequences are MGHRA and YSYEKL. The J segment lost 5 bases and the V segment lost 5 bases, leaving 9 bases of the junction unmatched. The CDR3 consists of 15 residues. CDR3 coding DNA: TGCGCCAGCAGCTCAGAACAGGGGTGGGATCAGCCCCAGCATTTT. It codes for CASSSEQGWDQPQHF.

The rearrangement links TRBV5-6 to TRBJ2-1; possible D gene TRBD2, 6 bases. Per the germline V gene, CDR1 is SGHDT and CDR2 is YYEEEE. With 2 bases removed from V and 8 bases from J, the gap between germline ends came to 11 bases. CDR3 length equals 13 residues. CDR3 in DNA: TGTGCCAGCAGCTTACTAGCTCGGGATGAGCAGTTCTTC. Amino acids: CASSLLARDEQFF. The whole variable domain, filled in from reference TRBV5-6 and TRBJ2-1, reads DAGVTQSPTHLIKTRGQQVTLRCSPKSGHDTVSWYQQALGQGPQFIFQYYEEEERQRGNFPDRFSGHQFPNYSSELNVNALLLGDSALYLCASSLLARDEQFFGPGTRLTVL.

The CDR3 loop reads CASSFPSGRAGGANVLTF. CDR3 sequence (DNA): TGTGCCAGCAGCTTCCCTAGCGGGAGGGCCGGTGGGGCCAACGTCCTGACTTTC. This chain uses TRBV7-9 with TRBJ2-6; 12 nucleotides line up with TRBD2. Germline CDR1 SEHNR, CDR2 FQNEAQ (reference sequence). V shed 3 bases and J 3 bases; nucleotides not matched to a gene: 6. The CDR3 contains 18 residues.

CDR3 amino acids: CSVEGRTGTYEQYF. The CDR3 DNA is TGCAGCGTTGAAGGCCGGACAGGGACCTACGAGCAGTACTTC. The chain uses TRBV29-1 and TRBJ2-7; 8 bases fit TRBD1. This CDR3 contains 14 residues. J gave up 2 bases and V 1 base, and 4 bases lay outside the gene matches. CDR1 and CDR2 from the germline V gene are SQVTM and ANQGSEA.

The chain joins TRBV18 to TRBJ1-1; D perhaps matches TRBD1 (5 bases). Trimming stripped 1 base from V and 0 bases from J, with 12 bases between. The CDR3 contains 16 residues. Looked up from germline, CDR1 is KGHSH and CDR2 is LQKENI. CDR3 sequence reads: CASSPRPRQLNTEAFF. The CDR3, as DNA: TGTGCCAGCTCACCACGCCCCAGACAGTTGAACACTGAAGCTTTCTTT. The full variable domain, its missing parts supplied by reference TRBV18 and TRBJ1-1, is NAGVMQNPRHLVRRRGQEARLRCSPMKGHSHVYWYRQLPEEGLKFMVYLQKENIIDESGMPKERFSAEFPKEGPSILRIQQVVRGDSAAYFCASSPRPRQLNTEAFFGQGTRLTVV.

V gene TRBV4-1 combines with J gene TRBJ2-7; perhaps TRBD2 as D (5 bases). The V gene's germline CDR1 is MGHRA and CDR2 YSYEKL. Trimming pared 3 bases from V and 3 bases from J, leaving 15 bases between. The CDR3 length is 15 residues. CDR3 in DNA: TGCGCCAGCAGCCAGGGGTTTGGGGAGATCTACGAGCAGTACTTC. It is translated as CASSQGFGEIYEQYF.

This clone has more than one count but fewer than ten. The chain combines TRBV21-1 with TRBJ1-1; whether TRBD1, the table's D call, matches the DNA was not checked. TRBV21-1 is designated a pseudogene. The CDR3 is 20 amino acids. CDR3 residues: CASSKCRDAGQSAMNTEAFF. Written as DNA, the CDR3 is TGTGCCAGCAGCAAATGTAGGGACGCAGGACAGTCAGCCATGAACACTGAAGCTTTCTTT.

This chain connects TRBV5-4 to TRBJ1-1, with a weak D call TRBD1 (5 bases). Per germline, CDR1 SGHNT and CDR2 YYREEE (reference sequence). The CDR3 covers 13 residues. This CDR3 reads CVSRGGLSTEAFF. The CDR3, as DNA: TGTGTTTCGAGGGGAGGGCTTAGTACTGAAGCTTTCTTT.

This chain links TRBV19 with TRBJ1-1; D unclear. V shed 1 base and J shed 0 bases, with 9 bases lying between them. The CDR3 has 15 residues. Germline V CDR1 and CDR2: LNHDA, SQIVND (reference sequence). Here the CDR3 DNA reads TGTGCCAGTAGTATAGCTGGGTTCTTGAACACTGAAGCTTTCTTT. Protein sequence: CASSIAGFLNTEAFF.

This chain joins TRBV18 and TRBJ1-1; D perhaps matches TRBD1 (5 bases). Germline V CDR1 and CDR2: KGHSH, LQKENI. CDR3 length equals 14 residues. Trimming shortened V by 7 bases and J by 1 base, and 13 bases separated the two germline ends. The CDR3 here is CASFPRDQNTEAFF. The DNA of the CDR3 is TGTGCCAGCTTTCCCCGGGACCAGAACACTGAAGCTTTCTTT.

This sequence joins TRBV7-8 and TRBJ2-4, with TRBD1 matching over 8 bases. The junction had 11 bases not matched to a gene; V was cut back by 4 bases and J by 0 bases. The CDR3 consists of 18 residues. Germline V lookup: CDR1 SGHVS, CDR2 FQNEAQ. CDR3 residues: CASSSRQGLVLAKNIQYF. Here the CDR3 DNA reads TGTGCCAGCAGCTCACGACAGGGGTTGGTTCTAGCCAAAAACATTCAGTACTTC. Full variable domain (rest looked up from reference TRBV7-8 and TRBJ2-4): GAGVSQSPRYKVAKRGQDVALRCDPISGHVSLFWYQQALGQGPEFLTYFQNEAQLDKSGLPSDRFFAERPEGSVSTLKIQRTQQEDSAVYLCASSSRQGLVLAKNIQYFGAGTRLSVL.